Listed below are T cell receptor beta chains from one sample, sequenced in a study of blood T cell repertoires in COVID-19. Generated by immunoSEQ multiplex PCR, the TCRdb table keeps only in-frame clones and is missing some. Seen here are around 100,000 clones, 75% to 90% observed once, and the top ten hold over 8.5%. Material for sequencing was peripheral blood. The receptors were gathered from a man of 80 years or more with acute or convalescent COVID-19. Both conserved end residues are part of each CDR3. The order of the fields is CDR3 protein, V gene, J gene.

CDR3 protein: CASSPLESQPQHF
V gene: TRBV7-8
J gene: TRBJ1-5

CDR3 protein: CASTRADGYTF
V gene: TRBV5-6
J gene: TRBJ1-2

CDR3 protein: CASSSPDRAGNTIYF
V gene: TRBV6-1
J gene: TRBJ1-3

CDR3 protein: CASSFSDRGPKNIQYF
V gene: TRBV19
J gene: TRBJ2-4

CDR3 protein: CASSLTMGQEAFF
V gene: TRBV7-3
J gene: TRBJ1-1

CDR3 protein: CASSLGTGGYGYTF
V gene: TRBV27
J gene: TRBJ1-2

CDR3 protein: CAISGRLNTEAFF
V gene: TRBV10-3
J gene: TRBJ1-1

CDR3 protein: CASSQDRGTVNEKLFF
V gene: TRBV4-1
J gene: TRBJ1-4

CDR3 protein: CASSPGLTKGEAFF
V gene: TRBV18
J gene: TRBJ1-1

CDR3 protein: CASSLGTASNEQFF
V gene: TRBV5-1
J gene: TRBJ2-1

CDR3 protein: CASSLDSEGTEAFF
V gene: TRBV27
J gene: TRBJ1-1

CDR3 protein: CASSLNDRAFYEQYF
V gene: TRBV7-8
J gene: TRBJ2-7

CDR3 protein: CASSLGSGNHEQFF
V gene: TRBV7-3
J gene: TRBJ2-1

CDR3 protein: CASSLELGEGIDNEQFF
V gene: TRBV11-2
J gene: TRBJ2-1

CDR3 protein: CSVEGQGSETQYF
V gene: TRBV29-1
J gene: TRBJ2-5

CDR3 protein: CASSLEASGASSYNEQFF
V gene: TRBV5-4
J gene: TRBJ2-1

CDR3 protein: CASGGGVYEQYF
V gene: TRBV28
J gene: TRBJ2-7

CDR3 protein: CASSPGQGDLNTEAFF
V gene: TRBV11-3
J gene: TRBJ1-1

CDR3 protein: CASSPLGTGSPGLLNTEAFF
V gene: TRBV5-1
J gene: TRBJ1-1

CDR3 protein: CASSPLGQGAEAFF
V gene: TRBV7-3
J gene: TRBJ1-1

CDR3 protein: CASSPPQSFYNEQFF
V gene: TRBV9
J gene: TRBJ2-1

CDR3 protein: CASSGQGANEKLFF
V gene: TRBV7-8
J gene: TRBJ1-4

CDR3 protein: CASSPPGQVYEQYF
V gene: TRBV18
J gene: TRBJ2-7

CDR3 protein: CSVDGAGKNEKLFF
V gene: TRBV29-1
J gene: TRBJ1-4

CDR3 protein: CAWEAGNPSYSEQFF
V gene: TRBV30
J gene: TRBJ2-1

CDR3 protein: CASSSSGTLSQYSNQPQHF
V gene: TRBV10-2
J gene: TRBJ1-5

CDR3 protein: CASWGLAGTAVLTF
V gene: TRBV21-1
J gene: TRBJ2-6

CDR3 protein: CASSRYGYTF
V gene: TRBV28
J gene: TRBJ1-2

CDR3 protein: CASSEAGNRDYGYTF
V gene: TRBV2
J gene: TRBJ1-2

CDR3 protein: CASSLEGLAADNEQFF
V gene: TRBV7-2
J gene: TRBJ2-1

CDR3 protein: CASTRGQGRETQYF
V gene: TRBV19
J gene: TRBJ2-5

CDR3 protein: CASYSGRVVVNEQFF
V gene: TRBV28
J gene: TRBJ2-1

CDR3 protein: CASSTDKNTEAFF
V gene: TRBV5-1
J gene: TRBJ1-1

CDR3 protein: CASSVLRTGGTYGYTF
V gene: TRBV28
J gene: TRBJ1-2

CDR3 protein: CASTDRGQGFTEAFF
V gene: TRBV28
J gene: TRBJ1-1

CDR3 protein: CASSLRGPGGTIYF
V gene: TRBV5-6
J gene: TRBJ1-3

CDR3 protein: CASSQETGLAWETQYF
V gene: TRBV4-2
J gene: TRBJ2-5

CDR3 protein: CSVHKGLQPNEQFF
V gene: TRBV29-1
J gene: TRBJ2-1

CDR3 protein: CASSLLGGDWQPQHF
V gene: TRBV7-2
J gene: TRBJ1-5

CDR3 protein: CASSLGVGTGQTDTQYF
V gene: TRBV11-3
J gene: TRBJ2-3

CDR3 protein: CASSLAVFRQGSNYGYTF
V gene: TRBV5-1
J gene: TRBJ1-2

CDR3 protein: CASSTTGGRGPYEQYF
V gene: TRBV19
J gene: TRBJ2-7

CDR3 protein: CASRTASNTGELFF
V gene: TRBV19
J gene: TRBJ2-2

CDR3 protein: CASSVRDRAYNEQFF
V gene: TRBV9
J gene: TRBJ2-1

CDR3 protein: CASSIGGGGSNQPQHF
V gene: TRBV19
J gene: TRBJ1-5

CDR3 protein: CASSYGDWGYTF
V gene: TRBV6-2/TRBV6-3
J gene: TRBJ1-2

CDR3 protein: CATSVGAGTDTEAFF
V gene: TRBV24-1
J gene: TRBJ1-1

CDR3 protein: CATSDGFKEKLFF
V gene: TRBV24-1
J gene: TRBJ1-4

CDR3 protein: CASSLRGGADQPQHF
V gene: TRBV7-9
J gene: TRBJ1-5